The 13 T cell receptor beta chains in this list originate from one sample, sequenced in a study of blood T cell repertoires in COVID-19. Clones were sequenced by immunoSEQ multiplex PCR, and TCRdb holds only the in-frame ones, with some missing. Of 130,000 or so clones detected, just under 85% appear once; the ten largest clones hold more than 3%. The sample was PBMCs or T cells enriched from blood (not recorded which). These receptors were collected from a woman aged 50 to 60 with acute COVID-19.

CDR3 in amino acids: CASKYRDRGETQYF. The DNA for the CDR3 is TGTGCCAGCAAATACCGGGACAGGGGAGAGACCCAGTACTTC. The rearrangement links TRBV6-6 to TRBJ2-5; TRBD1 matches 10 bases. This CDR3 region has 14 residues. Losses at the gene ends were 7 bases for V and 4 bases for J; bases not matched to a gene: 6. Germline V gene sequence: CDR1 MNHNY, CDR2 SVGAGI (reference sequence).

This rearrangement joins TRBV7-9 to TRBJ2-7; 9 bases map to TRBD1. Unmatched junction bases numbered 3, after V lost 1 base and J lost 2 bases. There are 15 residues in the CDR3. Germline V gene sequence: CDR1 SEHNR, CDR2 FQNEAQ (reference sequence). This chain's CDR3 is CASSLVDRGTYEQYF. The CDR3 DNA reads as TGTGCCAGCAGCTTAGTGGACAGGGGAACCTACGAGCAGTACTTC.

This clone was seen more than once but under ten times. The chain recombines TRBV9 with TRBJ1-1; D remains unclear. CDR3 length equals 13 residues. The germline CDR1 and CDR2 sequences are SGDLS and YYNGEE. V was pared by 4 bases and J by 0 bases, with 7 bases between. The CDR3 region is CASSPSLNTEAFF. Written as DNA, the CDR3 is TGTGCCAGCAGCCCGTCCTTGAACACTGAAGCTTTCTTT.

The rearrangement links TRBV9 to TRBJ2-7; no firm D call. The CDR3 spans 14 residues. Germline CDR1 is SGDLS and CDR2 is YYNGEE. V dropped 0 bases and J dropped 6 bases, with 13 bases sitting between them. The CDR3 sequence is CASSVEYRGGEQYF. CDR3 nucleotide sequence: TGTGCCAGCAGCGTAGAGTACCGCGGTGGCGAGCAGTACTTC.

The chain carries TRBV5-4 and TRBJ2-2; D is possibly TRBD1 (6 bases). Trimming stripped 5 bases from V and 2 bases from J, with 13 bases between. CDR3 length: 15 residues. CDR1 is SGHNT and CDR2 is YYREEE in the germline V gene (reference sequence). CDR3 region: CASSLDRINTGELFF. Written as DNA, the CDR3 is TGTGCCAGCAGTCTCGACAGGATAAACACCGGGGAGCTGTTTTTT.

This chain connects TRBV4-1 to TRBJ2-1; no firm D call. This CDR3 spans 14 amino acids. Trimming stripped 1 base from V and 6 bases from J, with 10 bases between. Germline CDR1 and CDR2: MGHRA and YSYEKL. CDR3 coding DNA: TGCGCCAGCAGCCAAGTGGTATCCGGCAATGAGCAGTTCTTC. Its protein product is CASSQVVSGNEQFF.

The sample holds a few counts of this clone. The chain recombines TRBV6-1 with TRBJ2-7, with D unclear. V lost 1 base and J 0 bases, leaving 7 bases between the germline ends. This CDR3 region has 14 residues. The germline CDR1 and CDR2 sequences are MNHNS and SASEGT. The CDR3 reads CASSEGWSSYEQYF. The CDR3 DNA reads as TGTGCCAGCAGTGAAGGGTGGAGCTCCTACGAGCAGTACTTC.

The V and J genes are TRBV2 and TRBJ2-2; D might be TRBD1 (6 bases). V was trimmed by 2 bases and J by 6 bases, leaving 13 bases between them. The length of the CDR3 is 15 residues. From germline, CDR1 is SNHLY and CDR2 FYNNEI. The CDR3 protein is CASSEQGLPSGELFF. CDR3 DNA: TGTGCCAGCAGTGAACAGGGGCTTCCATCCGGGGAGCTGTTTTTT.

V usage is TRBV4-1 and J usage is TRBJ1-4; possibly TRBD1 for D (6 bases). The V gene lost 0 bases and the J gene lost 11 bases, with 13 bases spanning the gap. CDR1 is MGHRA, CDR2 YSYEKL, per germline. The CDR3 loop spans 14 amino acids. As DNA, the CDR3 is TGCGCCAGCAGCCAAGACATAGGGACAAGCAAACTGTTTTTT. This sequence encodes CASSQDIGTSKLFF.

The chain uses TRBV7-3 and TRBJ2-2; 8 nucleotides align to TRBD2. The CDR3 covers 15 residues. Trimming at V came to 3 bases and at J to 5 bases, leaving 5 bases not matched to a gene. Germline assignment: CDR1 SGHTA and CDR2 FQGTGA. CDR3 in DNA: TGTGCCAGCAGCTTCACGGGAGGGGGGACCGGGGAGCTGTTTTTT. Its translation is CASSFTGGGTGELFF.

The chain is built from TRBV18 and TRBJ1-2; TRBD1 agrees at 8 bases. The CDR3 loop spans 17 amino acids. The germline gives CDR1 KGHSH, CDR2 LQKENI. V lost 2 bases and J lost 6; bases outside the gene matches: 14. The CDR3 protein is CASSPNRQGQGRHGYTF. The CDR3 DNA sequence: TGTGCCAGCTCACCAAACAGACAGGGGCAGGGACGTCATGGCTACACCTTC.

The V gene is TRBV9, the J gene TRBJ2-3; 9 bases are shared with TRBD2. This CDR3 region has 20 residues. Germline CDR1 SGDLS, CDR2 YYNGEE. Trimming at V came to 2 bases and at J to 0 bases, leaving 16 bases not matched to a gene. The CDR3 sequence is CASSVSLDPLAGASTDTQYF. The CDR3, as DNA: TGTGCCAGCAGCGTCAGTCTCGACCCCTTAGCGGGGGCTAGCACAGATACGCAGTATTTT.

This clone has only a few counts. V and J are TRBV11-1 and TRBJ1-2, with 9 bases matching TRBD1. J gave up 7 bases and V 5 bases, and 8 bases lay outside the gene matches. Germline values: CDR1 SGHAT, CDR2 FQDESV (reference sequence). The CDR3 is made up of 14 amino acids. CDR3 protein: CASSLGQGIGGYTF. In nucleotides, the CDR3 is TGTGCCAGCAGCCTCGGACAGGGGATAGGTGGCTACACCTTC. Looking up the rest from reference TRBV11-1 and TRBJ1-2 gives the full variable domain: EAEVAQSPRYKITEKSQAVAFWCDPISGHATLYWYRQILGQGPELLVQFQDESVVDDSQLPKDRFSAERLKGVDSTLKIQPAELGDSAMYLCASSLGQGIGGYTFGSGTRLTVV.